Sequencing of this TCR beta chain was carried out in a study of blood T cell repertoires in COVID-19. V lost 6 bases to trimming and J lost 2 bases; unmatched junction nucleotides: 10. This CDR3 is built from 16 residues. The germline CDR1 and CDR2 sequences are MRHNA and SNTAGT. This clone was detected only a few times. Using immunoSEQ multiplex PCR, the repertoire was profiled, and TCRdb retains in-frame clones only, with some absent. This table holds some 120,000 clones, over 60% found once. Source material: peripheral blood. The V gene is TRBV6-4, the J gene TRBJ1-5; 7 bases are shared with TRBD1. The TCR sequence derives from a human donor in a cohort sampled during active COVID-19. The CDR3 nucleotides are TGTGCCAGCAGCGGGGAGACAGGGTTTGGCAATCAGCCCCAGCATTTT. Amino acids: CASSGETGFGNQPQHF.